These T cell receptor beta chains were read from a single sample in a study of PD-1 blockade in classical Hodgkin lymphoma. Here immunoSEQ multiplex PCR was the method, and the copy in TCRdb shows in-frame clones only, minus some. The sample includes 110,000 or so clones, 89% of them seen just once. The source was peripheral blood mononuclear cells (PBMCs), collected before the second cycle of nivolumab. These receptors originate from a human donor with classical Hodgkin lymphoma. Each CDR3 is given with its conserved first and last residue. A D gene is named only where the DNA matches it firmly. Size is stated for part of the rows, as once, few or many counts, or as a class when the clone is expanded.

V gene	clone size	J gene	D gene	CDR3 DNA	CDR3 protein
TRBV7-9	-	TRBJ2-1	TRBD2	TGTGCCAGCAGCTTAGATACTAGCGGGATGGGATACAATGAGCAGTTCTTC	CASSLDTSGMGYNEQFF
TRBV29-1	few	TRBJ1-5	-	TGCAGCGTGATAGGGCACCAGCATTTT	CSVIGHQHF
TRBV18	-	TRBJ2-1	-	TGTGCCAGCTCATCATTAGCATCCGATGAGCAGTTCTTC	CASSSLASDEQFF
TRBV2	-	TRBJ2-1	TRBD1	TGTGCCAGCAACTTAGACAGGGGCCCAAATGAGCAGTTCTTC	CASNLDRGPNEQFF
TRBV30	-	TRBJ2-3	-	TGTGCCTGGGACTACGGAGGCACGCAGTATTTT	CAWDYGGTQYF
TRBV6-1	-	TRBJ2-4	TRBD1	TGTGCCAGCAGAGAATACAGGGGCGTTAGATTCGAACTAGCCAAAAACATTCAGTACTTC	CASREYRGVRFELAKNIQYF
TRBV30	-	TRBJ2-1	-	TGTGCCTGGAGTCTATTCACAAATGAGCAGTTCTTC	CAWSLFTNEQFF
TRBV27	-	TRBJ1-1	-	TGTGCCAGCACCCTAAGGTGGGACGGGAACACTGAAGCTTTCTTT	CASTLRWDGNTEAFF
TRBV4-1	-	TRBJ1-2	-	TGCGCCAGCAGCCAAGATCGGGCAACTAACTATGGCTACACCTTC	CASSQDRATNYGYTF
TRBV19	-	TRBJ1-5	-	TGTGCCGTGAGGGGTGGGAATCAGCCCCAGCATTTT	CAVRGGNQPQHF
TRBV12-5	-	TRBJ2-7	TRBD2	TGTGCTAGTGGTTTGGTAGCGGGAGGGTTGTACGAGCAGTACTTC	CASGLVAGGLYEQYF
TRBV7-2	-	TRBJ2-5	-	TGTGCCAGCAGCTTTTACCAGGCAATCCAAGAGACCCAGTACTTC	CASSFYQAIQETQYF
TRBV5-1	-	TRBJ1-2	-	TGCGCCAGCAGCTCGACAGGCCTCTATGGCTACACCTTC	CASSSTGLYGYTF
TRBV7-8	-	TRBJ1-6	TRBD1	TGTGCCAGCAGCTTAGCCGGGACAGGGAACAATTCACCCCTCCACTTT	CASSLAGTGNNSPLHF
TRBV18	-	TRBJ1-1	-	TGTGCCAGCTCACAACAGGGTATAGAAGCTTTCTTT	CASSQQGIEAFF
TRBV2	-	TRBJ2-2	-	TGTGCCAGCAAAGGGTCCTACACCGGGGAGCTGTTTTTT	CASKGSYTGELFF
TRBV30	-	TRBJ1-2	-	TGTGCCTGGAGTGCGAATAACTATGGCTACACCTTC	CAWSANNYGYTF
TRBV27	-	TRBJ2-7	TRBD1	TGTGCCAGCAGTCCACACCTTTCGGGACAGGGACACTACGAGCAGTACTTC	CASSPHLSGQGHYEQYF
TRBV19	once	TRBJ2-5	-	TGTGCCAGTAGTTGGGGATCAGAGACCCAGTACTTC	CASSWGSETQYF
TRBV6-5	-	TRBJ1-5	-	TGTGCCAGCACCCCTCCCCCAGGGGTTCAGCCCCAGCATTTT	CASTPPPGVQPQHF
TRBV7-2	-	TRBJ2-1	-	TGTGCCAGCAGCTTTTTAAGAATACCTTACAATGAGCAGTTCTTC	CASSFLRIPYNEQFF
TRBV11-2	-	TRBJ2-1	TRBD2	TGTGCCAGCAGCTTACCACTAGCGGGAGGTTATGAGCAGTTCTTC	CASSLPLAGGYEQFF
TRBV11-2	-	TRBJ2-7	TRBD2	TGTGCCAGCAGCCAACCTAAACAAACTAGCGGGACGTGGTTCGAGCAGTACTTC	CASSQPKQTSGTWFEQYF
TRBV5-6	-	TRBJ2-5	TRBD1	TGTGCCAGCAGCGCACTGGCGCCGGGACAGGGCTTCGAGACCCAGTACTTC	CASSALAPGQGFETQYF
TRBV4-2	-	TRBJ2-2	-	TGTGCCAGCAAAGAGGGAGGGAACACCGGGGAGCTGTTTTTT	CASKEGGNTGELFF
TRBV14	-	TRBJ2-7	-	TGTGCCAGCAGCCAAGCGGGGACGAGGCAGTACTTC	CASSQAGTRQYF
TRBV9	-	TRBJ2-7	-	TGTGCCAGCAGCCCTGAACCCGGGTCCGCCTACGAGCAGTACTTC	CASSPEPGSAYEQYF
TRBV5-4	few	TRBJ1-5	TRBD1	TGTGCCAGCAGCTTAGGACAGGACCCTCTTCAGCCCCAGCATTTT	CASSLGQDPLQPQHF
TRBV2	once	TRBJ2-3	-	TGTGCCAGCAGTGGCGAATTGCGAGCCAGAGATACGCAGTATTTT	CASSGELRARDTQYF
TRBV14	-	TRBJ2-7	-	TGTGCCAGCAGCGTAGGGGCCTACGAGCAGTACTTC	CASSVGAYEQYF
TRBV5-4	-	TRBJ2-7	-	TGTGCCAGCAGCTCGCTGGGGGGCCGGACTTACGAGCAGTACTTC	CASSSLGGRTYEQYF
TRBV7-9	-	TRBJ2-3	TRBD1	TGTGCCAGCAGCTTAGGGGACAGGGGAGGTACAGATACGCAGTATTTT	CASSLGDRGGTDTQYF
TRBV29-1	-	TRBJ2-7	-	TGCAGCGTTGAAGATGGCAGGGACTACGAGCAGTACTTC	CSVEDGRDYEQYF